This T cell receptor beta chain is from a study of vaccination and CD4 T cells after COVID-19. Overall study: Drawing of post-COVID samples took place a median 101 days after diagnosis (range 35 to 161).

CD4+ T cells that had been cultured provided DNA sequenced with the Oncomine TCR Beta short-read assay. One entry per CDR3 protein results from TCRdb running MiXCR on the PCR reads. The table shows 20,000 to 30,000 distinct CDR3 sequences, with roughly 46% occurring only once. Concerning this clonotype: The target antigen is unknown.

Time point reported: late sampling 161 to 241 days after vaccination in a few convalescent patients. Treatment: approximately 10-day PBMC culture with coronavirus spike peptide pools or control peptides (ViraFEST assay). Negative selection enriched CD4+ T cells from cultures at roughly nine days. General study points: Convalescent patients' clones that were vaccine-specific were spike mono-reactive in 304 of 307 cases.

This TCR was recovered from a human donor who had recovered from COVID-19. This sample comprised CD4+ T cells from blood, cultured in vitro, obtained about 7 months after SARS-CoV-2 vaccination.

The CDR3 nucleotides read TGTGCCAGCGCACGAACCGGGGATCGAGATACGCAGTATTTT. Its translation is CASARTGDRDTQYF. This chain uses TRBV6-4 with TRBJ2-3, with D possibly TRBD2 on 5 matching bases. The V and J ends lost 8 bases and 5 bases respectively, with 17 bases between them. Germline V gives CDR1 MRHNA, CDR2 SNTAGT. There are 14 residues in the CDR3.